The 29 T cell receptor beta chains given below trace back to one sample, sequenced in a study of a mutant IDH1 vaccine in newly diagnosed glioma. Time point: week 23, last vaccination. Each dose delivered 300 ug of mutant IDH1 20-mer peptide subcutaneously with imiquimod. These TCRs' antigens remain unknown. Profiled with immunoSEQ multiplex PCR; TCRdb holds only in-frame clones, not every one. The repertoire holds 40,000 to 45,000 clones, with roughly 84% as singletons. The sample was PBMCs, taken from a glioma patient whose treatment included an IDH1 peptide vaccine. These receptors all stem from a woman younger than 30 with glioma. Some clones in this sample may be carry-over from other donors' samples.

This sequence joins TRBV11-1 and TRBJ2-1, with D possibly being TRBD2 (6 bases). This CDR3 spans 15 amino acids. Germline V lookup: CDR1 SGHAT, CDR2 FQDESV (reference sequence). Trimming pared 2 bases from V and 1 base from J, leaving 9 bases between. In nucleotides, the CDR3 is TGTGCCAGCAGCTTAAGGGCGGGATCCTACAATGAGCAGTTCTTC. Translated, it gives CASSLRAGSYNEQFF.

CDR3 loop: CASSLGGRSYEQYF. CDR3 nucleotides: TGTGCCAGCAGCTTGGGAGGGAGGTCCTACGAGCAGTACTTC. The V gene is TRBV7-9, the J gene TRBJ2-7; 7 bases line up with TRBD2. Germline V gene data show CDR1 as SEHNR and CDR2 as FQNEAQ (reference sequence). The CDR3 has 14 amino acids. With V trimmed by 3 bases and J by 1 base, 3 bases remained unmatched.

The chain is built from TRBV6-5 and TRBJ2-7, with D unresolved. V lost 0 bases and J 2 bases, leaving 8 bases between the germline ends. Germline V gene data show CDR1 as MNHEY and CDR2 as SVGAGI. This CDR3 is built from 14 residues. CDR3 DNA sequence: TGTGCCAGCAGTTACTCGATGGCAGCCTACGAGCAGTACTTC. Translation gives CASSYSMAAYEQYF.

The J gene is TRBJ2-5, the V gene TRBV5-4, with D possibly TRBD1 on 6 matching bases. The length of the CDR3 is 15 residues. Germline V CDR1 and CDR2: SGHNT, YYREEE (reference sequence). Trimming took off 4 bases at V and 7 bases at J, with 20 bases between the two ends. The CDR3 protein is CASSLWTEGVGTQYF. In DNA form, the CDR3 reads TGTGCCAGCAGCCTCTGGACAGAGGGGGTCGGGACCCAGTACTTC.

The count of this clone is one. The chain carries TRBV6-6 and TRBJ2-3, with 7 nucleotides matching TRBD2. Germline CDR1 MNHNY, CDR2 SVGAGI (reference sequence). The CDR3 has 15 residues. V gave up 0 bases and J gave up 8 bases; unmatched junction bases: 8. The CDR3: CASSYSSGKGRTQYF. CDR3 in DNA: TGTGCCAGCAGTTACTCGAGCGGGAAGGGGCGTACGCAGTATTTT.

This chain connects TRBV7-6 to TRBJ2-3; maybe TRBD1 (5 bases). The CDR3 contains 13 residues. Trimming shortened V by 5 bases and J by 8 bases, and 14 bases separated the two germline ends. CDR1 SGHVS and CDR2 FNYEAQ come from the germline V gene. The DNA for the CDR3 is TGTGCCAGCAGCATGTCAGGGCAAGGTACGCAGTATTTT. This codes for CASSMSGQGTQYF.

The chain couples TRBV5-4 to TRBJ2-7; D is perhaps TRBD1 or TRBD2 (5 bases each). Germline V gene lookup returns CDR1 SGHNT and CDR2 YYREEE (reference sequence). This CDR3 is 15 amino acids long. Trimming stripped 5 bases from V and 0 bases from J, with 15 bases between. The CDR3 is CASSPRVGDSYEQYF. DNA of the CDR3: TGTGCCAGCAGTCCCCGTGTGGGGGACTCCTACGAGCAGTACTTC.

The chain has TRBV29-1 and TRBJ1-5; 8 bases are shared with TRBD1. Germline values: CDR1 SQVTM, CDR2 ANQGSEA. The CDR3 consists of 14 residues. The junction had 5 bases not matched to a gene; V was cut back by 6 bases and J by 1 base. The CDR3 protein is CSVKAGGSNQPQHF. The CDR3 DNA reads TGCAGCGTGAAGGCAGGGGGCAGCAATCAGCCCCAGCATTTT.

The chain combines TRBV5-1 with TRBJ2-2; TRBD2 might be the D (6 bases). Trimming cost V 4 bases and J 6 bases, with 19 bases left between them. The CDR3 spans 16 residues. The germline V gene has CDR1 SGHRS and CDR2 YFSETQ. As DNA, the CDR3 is TGCGCCAGCAGCAGATTAGCGGCCCCGGGGCCCGGGGAGCTGTTTTTT. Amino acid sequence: CASSRLAAPGPGELFF.

In nucleotides, the CDR3 is TGTGCCAGCACTCCGGACGGGGAGACCCAGTACTTC. It codes for CASTPDGETQYF. V and J are TRBV6-6 and TRBJ2-5; no clear D gene. The CDR3 covers 12 residues. Germline V lookup: CDR1 MNHNY, CDR2 SVGAGI (reference sequence). Trimming removed 7 bases at V and 5 bases at J, with 11 bases between.

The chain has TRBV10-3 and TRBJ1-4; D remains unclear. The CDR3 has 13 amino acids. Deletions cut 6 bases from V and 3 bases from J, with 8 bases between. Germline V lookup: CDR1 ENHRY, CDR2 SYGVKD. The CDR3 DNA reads TGTGCCATCAGGGGGTCGGCTAATGAAAAACTGTTTTTT. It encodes CAIRGSANEKLFF.

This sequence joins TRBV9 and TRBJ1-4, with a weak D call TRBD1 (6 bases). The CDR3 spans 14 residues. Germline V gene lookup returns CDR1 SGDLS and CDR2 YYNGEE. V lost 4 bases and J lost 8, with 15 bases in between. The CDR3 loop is CASSLRGVGEKLFF. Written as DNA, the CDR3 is TGTGCCAGCAGCTTAAGGGGGGTTGGGGAAAAACTGTTTTTT. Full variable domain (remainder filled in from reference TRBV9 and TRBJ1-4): DSGVTQTPKHLITATGQRVTLRCSPRSGDLSVYWYQQSLDQGLQFLIQYYNGEERAKGNILERFSAQQFPDLHSELNLSSLELGDSALYFCASSLRGVGEKLFFGSGTQLSVL.

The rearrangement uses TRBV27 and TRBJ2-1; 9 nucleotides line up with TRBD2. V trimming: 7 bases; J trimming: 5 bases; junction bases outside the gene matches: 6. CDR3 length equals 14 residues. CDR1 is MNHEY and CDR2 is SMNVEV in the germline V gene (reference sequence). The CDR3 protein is CASTGTSQNNEQFF. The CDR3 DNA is TGTGCCAGCACCGGGACTAGCCAGAACAATGAGCAGTTCTTC.

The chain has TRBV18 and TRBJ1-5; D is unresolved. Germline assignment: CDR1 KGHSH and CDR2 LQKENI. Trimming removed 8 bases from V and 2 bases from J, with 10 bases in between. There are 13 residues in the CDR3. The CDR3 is CASEGDGNQPQHF. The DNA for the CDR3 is TGTGCCAGCGAAGGCGATGGCAATCAGCCCCAGCATTTT.

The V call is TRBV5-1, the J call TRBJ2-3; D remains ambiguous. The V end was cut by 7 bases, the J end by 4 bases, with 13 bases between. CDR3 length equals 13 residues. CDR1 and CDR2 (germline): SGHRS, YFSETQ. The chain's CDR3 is CASYQTVSDTQYF. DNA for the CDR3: TGCGCCAGCTACCAGACCGTTTCAGATACGCAGTATTTT.

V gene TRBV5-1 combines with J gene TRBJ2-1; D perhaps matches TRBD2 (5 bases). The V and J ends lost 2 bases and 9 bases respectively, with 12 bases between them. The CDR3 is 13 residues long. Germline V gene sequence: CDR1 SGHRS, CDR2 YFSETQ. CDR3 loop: CASSLSLEGEQFF. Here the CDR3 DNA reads TGCGCCAGCAGCTTAAGCCTAGAGGGTGAGCAGTTCTTC. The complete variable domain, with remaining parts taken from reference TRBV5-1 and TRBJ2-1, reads KAGVTQTPRYLIKTRGQQVTLSCSPISGHRSVSWYQQTPGQGLQFLFEYFSETQRNKGNFPGRFSGRQFSNSRSEMNVSTLELGDSALYLCASSLSLEGEQFFGPGTRLTVL.

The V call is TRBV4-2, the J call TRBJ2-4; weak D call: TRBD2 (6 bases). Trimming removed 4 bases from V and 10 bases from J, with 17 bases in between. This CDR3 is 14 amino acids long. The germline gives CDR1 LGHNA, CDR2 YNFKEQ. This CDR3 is CASSPLGDSKIQYF. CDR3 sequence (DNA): TGTGCCAGCAGCCCCCTTGGGGACTCAAAGATTCAGTACTTC.

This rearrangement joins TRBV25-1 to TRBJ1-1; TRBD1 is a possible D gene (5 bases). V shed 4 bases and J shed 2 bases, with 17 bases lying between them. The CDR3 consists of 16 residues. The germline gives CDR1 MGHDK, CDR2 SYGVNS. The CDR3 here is CASSATVRARNTEAFF. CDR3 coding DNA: TGTGCCAGCAGTGCGACGGTCAGGGCAAGAAACACTGAAGCTTTCTTT.

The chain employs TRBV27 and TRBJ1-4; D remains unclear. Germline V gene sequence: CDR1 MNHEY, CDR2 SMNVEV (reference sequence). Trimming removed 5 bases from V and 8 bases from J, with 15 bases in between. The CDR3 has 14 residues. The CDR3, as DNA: TGTGCCAGCAGTCTGGGTCTAAAGAACGAAAAACTGTTTTTT. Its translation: CASSLGLKNEKLFF.

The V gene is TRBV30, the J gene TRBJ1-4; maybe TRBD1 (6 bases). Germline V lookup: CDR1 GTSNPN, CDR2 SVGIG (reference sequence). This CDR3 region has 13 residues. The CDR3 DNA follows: TGTGCGCGGGCGGGGGGCGCGGATGAAAAACTGTTTTTT. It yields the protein CARAGGADEKLFF. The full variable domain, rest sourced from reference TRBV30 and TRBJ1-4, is SQTIHQWPATLVQPVGSPLSLECTVEGTSNPNLYWYRQAAGRGLQLLFYSVGIGQISSEVPQNLSASRPQDRQFILSSKKLLLSDSGFYLCARAGGADEKLFFGSGTQLSVL.

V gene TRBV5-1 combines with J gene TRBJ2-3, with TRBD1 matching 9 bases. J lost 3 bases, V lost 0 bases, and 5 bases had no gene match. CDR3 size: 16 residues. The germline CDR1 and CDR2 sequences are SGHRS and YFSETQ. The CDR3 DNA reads TGCGCCAGCAGCTTGGCGTTGGGACAGGGTACAGATACGCAGTATTTT. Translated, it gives CASSLALGQGTDTQYF.

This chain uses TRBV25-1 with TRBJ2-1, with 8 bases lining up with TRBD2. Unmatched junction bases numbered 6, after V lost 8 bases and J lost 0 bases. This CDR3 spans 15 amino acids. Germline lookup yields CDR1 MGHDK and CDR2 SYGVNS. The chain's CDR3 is CASRQSGSSYNEQFF. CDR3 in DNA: TGTGCCAGCCGCCAAAGCGGGAGCTCCTACAATGAGCAGTTCTTC.

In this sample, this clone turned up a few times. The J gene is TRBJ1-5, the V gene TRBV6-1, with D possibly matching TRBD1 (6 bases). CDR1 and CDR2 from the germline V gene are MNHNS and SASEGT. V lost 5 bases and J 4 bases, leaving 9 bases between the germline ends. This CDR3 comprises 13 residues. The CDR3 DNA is TGTGCCAGCAGTACAGGGTCAAATCAGCCCCAGCATTTT. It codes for CASSTGSNQPQHF.

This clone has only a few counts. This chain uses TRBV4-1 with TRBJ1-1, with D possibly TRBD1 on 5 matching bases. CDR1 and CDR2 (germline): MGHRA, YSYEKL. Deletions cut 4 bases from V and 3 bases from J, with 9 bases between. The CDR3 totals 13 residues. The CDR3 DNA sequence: TGCGCCAGCAGCCGGGGGGGTTACACTGAAGCTTTCTTT. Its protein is CASSRGGYTEAFF.

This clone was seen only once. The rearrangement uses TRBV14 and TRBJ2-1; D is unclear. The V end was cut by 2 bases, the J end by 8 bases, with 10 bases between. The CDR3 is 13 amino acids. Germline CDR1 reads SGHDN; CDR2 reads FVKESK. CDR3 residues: CASSQQTPYEQFF. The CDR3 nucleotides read TGTGCCAGCAGCCAACAAACACCGTATGAGCAGTTCTTC.

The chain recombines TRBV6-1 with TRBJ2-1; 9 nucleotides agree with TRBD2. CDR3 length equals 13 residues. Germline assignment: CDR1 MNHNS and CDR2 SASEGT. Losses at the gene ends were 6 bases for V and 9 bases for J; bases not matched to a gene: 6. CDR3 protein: CASRVAGELEQFF. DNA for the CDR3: TGTGCCAGCAGAGTAGCGGGAGAGCTTGAGCAGTTCTTC.

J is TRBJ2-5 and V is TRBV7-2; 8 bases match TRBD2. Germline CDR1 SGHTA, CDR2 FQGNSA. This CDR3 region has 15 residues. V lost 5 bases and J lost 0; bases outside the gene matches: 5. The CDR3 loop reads CASSTLAEYQETQYF. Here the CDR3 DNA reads TGTGCCAGCAGCACACTAGCGGAGTACCAAGAGACCCAGTACTTC.

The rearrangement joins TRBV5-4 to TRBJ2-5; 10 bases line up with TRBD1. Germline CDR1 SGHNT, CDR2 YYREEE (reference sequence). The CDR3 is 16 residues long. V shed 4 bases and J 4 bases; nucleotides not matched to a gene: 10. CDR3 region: CASSNAGTGVGETQYF. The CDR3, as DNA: TGTGCCAGCAGCAACGCCGGGACAGGGGTCGGAGAGACCCAGTACTTC.

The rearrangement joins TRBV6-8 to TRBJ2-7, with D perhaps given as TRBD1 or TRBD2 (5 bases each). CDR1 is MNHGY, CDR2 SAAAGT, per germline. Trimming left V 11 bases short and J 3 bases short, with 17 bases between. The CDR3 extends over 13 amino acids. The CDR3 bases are TGTGCCGCCACGTGGGACGGCGACTACGAGCAGTACTTC. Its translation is CAATWDGDYEQYF.